Included here is one T cell receptor (beta chain) sequence, with context. Its specificity is unknown. Treatment reported: about 20 received Ad26.COV2.S at low or high dose, single or two shots; about 5 received placebo; per-sample allocation not given. Day 63 after the first injection of vaccine or placebo was the sampling time. Donation was by an adult aged 18-55 years who was in Boston. This CDR3 spans 14 amino acids. These data come from a study of Ad26.COV2.S vaccination and SARS-CoV-2 variants. Study-wide context: The vaccine Ad26.COV2.S was put into the muscle once, or twice with 56 days between.

TCRdb keeps only in-frame clones here, not all; method: immunoSEQ multiplex PCR. The table records around 300,000 clones, roughly 90% of them present only once. General study findings and limits: Placebo recipients and vaccine recipients were similar in non-spike TCR breadth. Post-vaccination breadth of spike-specific CD8+ and CD4+ T cell responses was reportedly substantial.

This TCR derives from a person between 18 and 65 years old who received the Ad26.COV2.S COVID-19 vaccine or a placebo. The starting material was peripheral blood, obtained in a trial of Ad26.COV2.S vaccine versus placebo. This rearrangement joins TRBV21-1 to TRBJ2-7; TRBD1 is the table's D call, not checked against the DNA. TRBV21-1 is an annotated pseudogene. The DNA of the CDR3 is TGTGCCAGCAGCAAAGACGACAGGGGTTACGAGCAGTACTTC. Amino acids: CASSKDDRGYEQYF.